This TCR beta chain stems from a study of blood T cell repertoires in COVID-19 (dated by TCRdb to about 2020). About the full investigation: Collaborator samples came from the United States, Italy and Spain and covered acute and convalescent phases of COVID-19. Deeply sampled blood TCRbeta repertoires from subjects exposed to, actively infected with, or recovered from COVID-19 were included in the dataset. The sample metadata nearly always contained a de-identified subject ID, COVID-19 status, age in years and sex. Where available, HLA class I and class II types were taken from metadata supplied by the sample provider and were not determined by assay-based typing. A freely available public database, intended as a resource for researchers studying the immune response to SARS-CoV-2, is where the repertoires were released. The samples were drawn from two sources: the first 160 participants of the ongoing ImmuneRACE study, and 1,200 or so subjects contributed by 6 global collaborators. The material from the prospective study consisted of cDNA or gDNA derived from T cells, B-cell-depleted T cells, or PBMCs. General conclusions and limits of the study: How much clinical and demographic metadata was included differed by source and by participant, and the metadata was provided uncurated.

Enrolling through a virtual design, the prospective study's participants ranged in age from roughly 18 to 100 years and lived across 24 United States geographic areas. To assign participants to cohorts, the prospective study relied on clinical history that participants themselves reported in a screening survey and a study questionnaire. Recovered participants in ImmuneRACE Cohort 3 were defined by two consecutive negative NP/OP PCR tests, clearance by a healthcare professional, or resolution of symptoms. Each participant in the prospective study had whole blood, serum and a nasopharyngeal or oropharyngeal swab collected by mobile phlebotomists. Additional blood draws and questionnaires over a roughly two-month period could optionally be provided by prospective study participants. Before DNA extraction, blood samples from the prospective study were shipped at room temperature or frozen. For this clone: Its target antigen remains unknown. It has no much larger one-base neighbor in the sample; base qualities were not kept.

The immunoSEQ Assay, a bias-controlled multiplex PCR, was used to amplify TCRbeta CDR3 regions from genomic DNA. For the original study's pipeline: The number of nucleated cells in each sample was estimated by amplification of reference gene primers within the assay. To quantify the absolute abundance of each unique TCRbeta CDR3 rearrangement, sequence reads were collapsed and filtered. For each sample, productive Simpson clonality was calculated by taking the square root of Simpson's diversity index across productive rearrangements. TCRdb's version of the immuneACCESS table is confined to in-frame rearrangements and falls short of the full clone set. An unresolved V gene accounts for under half of the shortfall where checked; the remainder is of unknown origin. The D gene and trimming were derived from the DNA, and the V and J assignments and clone size from that table. The sample table lists 150,000 to 250,000 clones, 80% to 90% of them with a count of one. The ten largest make up about 12% of the sample.

The CDR3 numbers 12 residues from cysteine through phenylalanine. The entry retains the CDR3 DNA only, 36 bases that are in frame from base 1. Deletion took 7 bases off V and 7 bases off J, with a span of 13 bases between the germline ends. CDR1 is given as MDHEN and CDR2 as SYDVKM, both from the germline V gene. The chain is assembled from TRBV28 and TRBJ1-2; the D gene is not confidently resolved. The clonotype comes from a man aged 35 to 55 who had recovered from COVID-19. What was sequenced was PBMCs or T cells enriched from blood (not recorded which). The CDR3 here reads CASTRWEAGYTF. The DNA sequence follows: TGTGCCAGCACCAGGTGGGAGGCTGGCTACACCTTC.